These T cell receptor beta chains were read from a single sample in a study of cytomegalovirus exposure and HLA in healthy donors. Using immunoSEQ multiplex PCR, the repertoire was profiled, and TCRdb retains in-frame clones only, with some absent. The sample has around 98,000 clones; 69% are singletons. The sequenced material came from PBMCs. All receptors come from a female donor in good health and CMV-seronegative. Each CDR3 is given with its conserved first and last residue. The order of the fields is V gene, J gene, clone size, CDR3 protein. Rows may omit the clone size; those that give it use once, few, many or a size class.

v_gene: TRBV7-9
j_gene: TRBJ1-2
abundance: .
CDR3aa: CASSADRVGGYTF

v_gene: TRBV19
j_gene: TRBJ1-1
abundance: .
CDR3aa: CASIGGLGRGNTEAFF

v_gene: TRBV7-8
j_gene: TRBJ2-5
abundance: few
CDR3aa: CASSLESGRGGETQYF

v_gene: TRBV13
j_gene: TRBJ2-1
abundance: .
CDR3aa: CASSGSGRRFNEQFF

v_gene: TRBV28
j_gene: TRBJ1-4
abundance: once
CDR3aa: CASSFGLANEKLFF

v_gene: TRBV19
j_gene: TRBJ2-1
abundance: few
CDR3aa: CASSILSGWDNEQFF

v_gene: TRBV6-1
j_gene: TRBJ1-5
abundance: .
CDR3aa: CASSELGRGGNQPQHF

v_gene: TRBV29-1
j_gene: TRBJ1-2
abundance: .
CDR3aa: CSVDDGTHYGYTF

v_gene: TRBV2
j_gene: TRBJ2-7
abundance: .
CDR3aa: CASTGTLGSEQYF

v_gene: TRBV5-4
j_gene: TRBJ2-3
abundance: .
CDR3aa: CASSLGRGGMIDTQYF

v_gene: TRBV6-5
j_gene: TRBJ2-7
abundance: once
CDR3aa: CASSYEGLGTSHEQYF

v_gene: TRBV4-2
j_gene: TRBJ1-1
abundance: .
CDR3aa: CASSLARDRGTMNTEAFF

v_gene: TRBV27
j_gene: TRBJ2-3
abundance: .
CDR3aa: CASSLSTADTQYF

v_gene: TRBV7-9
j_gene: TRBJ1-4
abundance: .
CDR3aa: CASSPDATNEKLFF

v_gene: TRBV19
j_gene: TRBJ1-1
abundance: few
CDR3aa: CASRRGGPENTEAFF

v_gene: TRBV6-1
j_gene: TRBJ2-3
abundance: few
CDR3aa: CASSEPHFTDTQYF

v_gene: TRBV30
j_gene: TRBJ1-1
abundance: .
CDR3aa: CACYRHVSNMNTEAFF

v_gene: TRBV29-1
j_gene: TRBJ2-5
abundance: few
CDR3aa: CSVDSQGIQETQYF

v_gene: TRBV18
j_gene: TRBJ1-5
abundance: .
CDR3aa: CASSQGFNQPQHF

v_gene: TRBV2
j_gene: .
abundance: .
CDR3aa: CASSEERQGVSEQYF

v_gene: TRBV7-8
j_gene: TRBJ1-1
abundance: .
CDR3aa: CASSPGQGYLSNTEAFF

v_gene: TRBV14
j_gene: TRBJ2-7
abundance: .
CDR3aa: CASSRGYEQYF

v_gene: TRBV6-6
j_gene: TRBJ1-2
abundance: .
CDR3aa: CASSPDRGRGWGYTF

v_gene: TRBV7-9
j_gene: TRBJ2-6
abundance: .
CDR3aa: CASSAPGTTGANVLTF

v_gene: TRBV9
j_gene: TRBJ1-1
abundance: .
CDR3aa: CASSVGGYAEAFF

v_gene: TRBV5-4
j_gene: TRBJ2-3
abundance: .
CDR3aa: CASSLVGSTSDTQYF

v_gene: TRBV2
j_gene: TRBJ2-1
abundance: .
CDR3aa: CASSEVGLAGKNEQFF